A single sample is the source of the 7 T cell receptor beta chains below, sequenced in a study of T cell responses to AZD1222 COVID-19 vaccine. Sequenced by immunoSEQ multiplex PCR; TCRdb stores in-frame clones only, minus some. The table shows 180,000 or so clones, with 70% to 90% occurring only once. The sample in question was peripheral blood, obtained 28 days after the second dose of the MenACWY control vaccine. Receptors were obtained from an adult who received the MenACWY meningococcal vaccine as a control.

The chain joins TRBV5-1 to TRBJ2-2; 10 nucleotides match TRBD2. Germline trimming cut 1 base from V and 8 bases from J; bases unmatched to any gene: 5. The CDR3 covers 15 residues. CDR1 and CDR2 (germline): SGHRS, YFSETQ. The CDR3 sequence is CASSLTGLARGELFF. The CDR3 bases are TGCGCCAGCAGCTTGACGGGACTAGCGCGAGGGGAGCTGTTTTTT.

This clone showed up just once. This chain links TRBV7-9 with TRBJ2-2, with TRBD2 matching over 9 bases. Trimming removed 2 bases from V and 4 bases from J; junction bases left unmatched: 2. The CDR3 has 15 residues. Germline CDR1 SEHNR, CDR2 FQNEAQ (reference sequence). The CDR3 DNA reads TGTGCCAGCAGCTTACTAGCGGGATTCACCGGGGAGCTGTTTTTT. This gives the protein CASSLLAGFTGELFF.

This chain links TRBV19 with TRBJ2-2; possible D gene TRBD2, 7 bases. Trimming removed 6 bases from V and 2 bases from J, with 10 bases in between. Germline assignment: CDR1 LNHDA and CDR2 SQIVND (reference sequence). This CDR3 is 14 amino acids long. The CDR3, as DNA: TGTGCCAGTAGGTCGGGGGGCAACACCGGGGAGCTGTTTTTT. Protein sequence: CASRSGGNTGELFF.

The chain joins TRBV3-1 (or the pseudogene TRBV3-2) to TRBJ2-1, with 10 bases identical to TRBD1. Per germline, CDR1 LGHDT and CDR2 YNNKEL (reference sequence). The ends lost 1 base at V and 4 bases at J; junction bases unmatched: 4. The length of the CDR3 is 16 residues. The CDR3 region has the DNA TGTGCCAGCAGCCAAGGGCCGGGACAGGGGTACAATGAGCAGTTCTTC. It is translated as CASSQGPGQGYNEQFF.

This clone occurred once. The chain recombines TRBV28 with TRBJ1-4; 10 positions match TRBD1. This CDR3 region has 16 residues. Germline lookup yields CDR1 MDHEN and CDR2 SYDVKM. Trimming cost V 7 bases and J 12 bases; bases outside gene matches: 17. Here the CDR3 DNA reads TGTGCCAGCACAAGCACCATCGGGACAGGGGCATATGAACTGTTTTTT. Residues: CASTSTIGTGAYELFF.

The chain combines TRBV9 with TRBJ2-1; D may correspond to TRBD1 or TRBD2 (5 bases each). Germline CDR1 reads SGDLS; CDR2 reads YYNGEE. CDR3 length: 16 residues. The germline V and J ends were trimmed by 4 bases and 0 bases, with 14 bases remaining between them. The CDR3 is CASSSRLGPSYNEQFF. Here the CDR3 DNA reads TGTGCCAGCAGCTCCCGACTGGGACCCTCCTACAATGAGCAGTTCTTC.

The gene calls are TRBV24-1 and TRBJ2-2; D unclear. Trimming cost V 8 bases and J 5 bases, with 11 bases left between them. This CDR3 contains 13 residues. Germline V gene lookup returns CDR1 KGHDR and CDR2 SFDVKD. CDR3: CATMAGLTGELFF. CDR3 DNA sequence: TGTGCCACCATGGCAGGATTAACCGGGGAGCTGTTTTTT.